A single sample gave rise to the 3 T cell receptor beta chains below, sequenced in a study of blood T cell repertoires in COVID-19. Sequencing used immunoSEQ multiplex PCR; TCRdb keeps in-frame clones, though not all of them. The table lists over 200,000 clones, roughly 76% of them singletons. Material for sequencing was peripheral blood. Receptor source: a human donor in a cohort sampled during active COVID-19.

The rearrangement links TRBV28 to TRBJ2-1, with TRBD2 identical over 7 bases. The V gene's germline CDR1 is MDHEN and CDR2 SYDVKM. This CDR3 comprises 16 residues. The V segment lost 4 bases and the J segment 1 base; nucleotides outside the gene matches: 7. The CDR3, as DNA: TGTGCCAGCAGTTCAGCTACTAGCGTATCCTACAATGAGCAGTTCTTC. Its protein is CASSSATSVSYNEQFF.

This clone showed up just a few times. This chain uses TRBV5-5 with TRBJ2-5; a weak D match, TRBD1 (7 bases). The germline CDR1 and CDR2 sequences are SGHKS and YYEKEE (reference sequence). This CDR3 is built from 15 residues. Trimming left V 5 bases short and J 2 bases short, with 16 bases between. The CDR3 DNA reads as TGTGCCAGCAGTCAGGGGGACTCCCTTCAAGAGACCCAGTACTTC. This sequence encodes CASSQGDSLQETQYF.

The rearrangement links TRBV18 to TRBJ1-2; 7 bases line up with TRBD1. Germline CDR1 KGHSH, CDR2 LQKENI. V trimming: 4 bases; J trimming: 1 base; junction bases outside the gene matches: 6. CDR3 length: 15 residues. CDR3 in amino acids: CASSRDRDSNYGYTF. Here the CDR3 DNA reads TGTGCCAGCTCACGCGACCGGGACAGTAACTATGGCTACACCTTC.